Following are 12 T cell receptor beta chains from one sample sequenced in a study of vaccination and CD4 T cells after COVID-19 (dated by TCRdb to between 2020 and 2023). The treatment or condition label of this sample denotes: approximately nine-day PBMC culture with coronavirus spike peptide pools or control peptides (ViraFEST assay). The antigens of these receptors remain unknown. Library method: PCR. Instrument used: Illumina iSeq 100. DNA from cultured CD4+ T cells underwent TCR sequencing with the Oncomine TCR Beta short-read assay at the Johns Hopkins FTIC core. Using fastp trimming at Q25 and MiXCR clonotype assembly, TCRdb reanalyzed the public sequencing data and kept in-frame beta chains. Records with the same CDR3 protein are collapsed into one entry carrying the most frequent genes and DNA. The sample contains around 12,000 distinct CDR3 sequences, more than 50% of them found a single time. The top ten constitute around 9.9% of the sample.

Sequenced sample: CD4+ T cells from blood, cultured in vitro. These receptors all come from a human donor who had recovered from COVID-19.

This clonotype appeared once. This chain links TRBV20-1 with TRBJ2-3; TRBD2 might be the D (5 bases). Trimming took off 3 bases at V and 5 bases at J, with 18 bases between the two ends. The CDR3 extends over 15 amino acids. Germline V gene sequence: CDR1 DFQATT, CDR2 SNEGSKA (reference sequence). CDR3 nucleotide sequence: TGCAGTGCTAGGGAACCTAAGGCGGGCGGAGATACGCAGTATTTT. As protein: CSAREPKAGGDTQYF.

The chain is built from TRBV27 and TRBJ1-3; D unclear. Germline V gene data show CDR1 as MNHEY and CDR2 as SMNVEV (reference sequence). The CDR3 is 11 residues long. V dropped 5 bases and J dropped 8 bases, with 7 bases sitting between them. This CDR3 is CASSQRHTIYF. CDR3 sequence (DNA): TGTGCCAGCAGTCAGCGTCACACCATATATTTT.

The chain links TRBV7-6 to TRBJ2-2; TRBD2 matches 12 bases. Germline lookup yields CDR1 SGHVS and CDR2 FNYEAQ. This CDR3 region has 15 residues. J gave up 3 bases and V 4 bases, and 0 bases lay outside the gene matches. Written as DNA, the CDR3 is TGTGCCAGCAGCTCTAGCGGGAGGGACACCGGGGAGCTGTTTTTT. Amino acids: CASSSSGRDTGELFF.

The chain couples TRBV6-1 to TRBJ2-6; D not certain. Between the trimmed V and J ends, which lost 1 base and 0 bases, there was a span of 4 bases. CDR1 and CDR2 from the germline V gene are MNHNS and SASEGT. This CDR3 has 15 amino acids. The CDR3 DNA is TGTGCCAGCAGTGAAGTAGGCTCTGGGGCCAACGTCCTGACTTTC. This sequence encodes CASSEVGSGANVLTF.

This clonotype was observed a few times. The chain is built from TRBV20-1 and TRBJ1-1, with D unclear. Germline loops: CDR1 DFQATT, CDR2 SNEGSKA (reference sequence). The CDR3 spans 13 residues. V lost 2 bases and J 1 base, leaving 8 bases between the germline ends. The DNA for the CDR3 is TGCAGTGCTAGAAATCCTAAGAACACTGAAGCTTTCTTT. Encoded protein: CSARNPKNTEAFF.

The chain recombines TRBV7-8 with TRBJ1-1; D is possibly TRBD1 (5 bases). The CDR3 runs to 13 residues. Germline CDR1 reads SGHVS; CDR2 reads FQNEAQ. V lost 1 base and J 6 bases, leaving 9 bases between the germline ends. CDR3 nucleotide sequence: TGTGCCAGCAGCTTAGAGGGGTTCGCTGAAGCTTTCTTT. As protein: CASSLEGFAEAFF.

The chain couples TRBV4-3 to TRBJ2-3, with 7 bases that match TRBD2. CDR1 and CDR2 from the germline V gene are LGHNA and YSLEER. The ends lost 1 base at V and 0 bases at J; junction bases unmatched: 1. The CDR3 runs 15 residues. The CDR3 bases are TGCGCCAGCAGCCAAGCGGGAGGAAGCACAGATACGCAGTATTTT. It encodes CASSQAGGSTDTQYF.

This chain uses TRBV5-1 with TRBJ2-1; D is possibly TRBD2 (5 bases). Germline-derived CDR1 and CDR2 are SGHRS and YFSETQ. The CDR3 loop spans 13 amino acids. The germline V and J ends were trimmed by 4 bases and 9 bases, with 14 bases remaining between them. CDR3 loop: CASSLDSVGEQFF. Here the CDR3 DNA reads TGCGCCAGCAGCCTGGACTCGGTCGGTGAGCAGTTCTTC.

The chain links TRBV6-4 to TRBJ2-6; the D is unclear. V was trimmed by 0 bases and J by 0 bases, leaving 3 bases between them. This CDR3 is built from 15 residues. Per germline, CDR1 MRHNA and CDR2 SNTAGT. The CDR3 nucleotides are TGTGCCAGCAGTGACTCCAGCTCTGGGGCCAACGTCCTGACTTTC. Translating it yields CASSDSSSGANVLTF.

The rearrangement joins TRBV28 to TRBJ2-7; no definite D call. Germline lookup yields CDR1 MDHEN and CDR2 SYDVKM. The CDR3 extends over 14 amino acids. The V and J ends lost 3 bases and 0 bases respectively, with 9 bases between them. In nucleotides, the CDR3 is TGTGCCAGCAGTTTGGACCCTTCCTCCTACGAGCAGTACTTC. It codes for CASSLDPSSYEQYF.

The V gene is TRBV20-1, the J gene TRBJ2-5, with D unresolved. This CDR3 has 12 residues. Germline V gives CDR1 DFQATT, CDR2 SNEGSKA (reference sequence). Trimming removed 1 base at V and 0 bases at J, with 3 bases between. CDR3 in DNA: TGCAGTGCTAGAGTGTACCAAGAGACCCAGTACTTC. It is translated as CSARVYQETQYF.

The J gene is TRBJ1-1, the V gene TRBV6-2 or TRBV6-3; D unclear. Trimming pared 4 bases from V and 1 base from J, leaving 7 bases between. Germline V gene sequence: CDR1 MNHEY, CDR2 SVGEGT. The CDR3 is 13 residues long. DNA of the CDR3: TGTGCCAGCAGTTTATCAGAGAACACTGAAGCTTTCTTT. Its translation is CASSLSENTEAFF.